The 18 T cell receptor beta chains presented below share a single source sample, sequenced in a study of T cell responses to AZD1222 COVID-19 vaccine. Method: immunoSEQ multiplex PCR; TCRdb's copy keeps in-frame clones and lacks some. Found here are approximately 79,000 clones, about 87% of them singletons; the top ten hold under 20%. The material sequenced was peripheral blood, taken on day 0 of AZD1222 vaccination. The source of these receptors is an adult in good health.

This chain uses TRBV27 with TRBJ1-2, with 12 nucleotides matching TRBD1. Germline loops: CDR1 MNHEY, CDR2 SMNVEV (reference sequence). V lost 3 bases and J lost 7; bases outside the gene matches: 3. This CDR3 comprises 14 residues. CDR3 residues: CASSLGQGALGYTF. In DNA, the CDR3 is TGTGCCAGCAGTTTGGGACAGGGGGCGCTTGGCTACACCTTC.

This chain connects TRBV5-4 to TRBJ1-1; D gene ambiguous. Trimming stripped 3 bases from V and 7 bases from J, with 10 bases between. The CDR3 length is 12 residues. In germline, CDR1 is SGHNT, CDR2 YYREEE (reference sequence). CDR3 region: CASSSRRNEAFF. Here the CDR3 DNA reads TGTGCCAGCAGCTCGCGACGGAATGAAGCTTTCTTT.

The rearrangement uses TRBV27 and TRBJ1-4; no clear D gene. This CDR3 is built from 14 residues. V was clipped by 3 bases and J by 1 base, with 6 bases between them. Germline CDR1 and CDR2: MNHEY and SMNVEV (reference sequence). The CDR3 coding sequence is TGTGCCAGCAGTTTTATTGGAACTAATGAAAAACTGTTTTTT. It codes for CASSFIGTNEKLFF.

This chain connects TRBV11-2 to TRBJ2-2, with D unresolved. V was clipped by 0 bases and J by 6 bases, with 11 bases between them. Germline lookup yields CDR1 SGHAT and CDR2 FQNNGV. The CDR3 length is 15 residues. CDR3 sequence reads: CASSLEGSLPGELFF. The CDR3 region has the DNA TGTGCCAGCAGCTTAGAAGGCAGTCTCCCCGGGGAGCTGTTTTTT.

The genes are TRBV6-5 and TRBJ1-5; TRBD1 agrees at 7 bases. The ends lost 6 bases at V and 7 bases at J; junction bases unmatched: 12. CDR1 MNHEY and CDR2 SVGAGI come from the germline V gene. The CDR3 is 15 residues long. The CDR3 protein is CASRSLLRGQQPQHF. CDR3 sequence (DNA): TGTGCCAGCAGATCATTACTGAGGGGGCAACAGCCCCAGCATTTT.

The V gene is TRBV19, the J gene TRBJ2-1; TRBD2 aligns across 12 bases. CDR3 length equals 19 residues. The trim removed 3 bases at V and 7 bases at J, leaving 16 bases unmatched. In germline, CDR1 is LNHDA, CDR2 SQIVND (reference sequence). The DNA for the CDR3 is TGTGCCAGTAGTATGGACGGGACTAGCGGGCCACTCCTAAGGAATGAGCAGTTCTTC. This translates into CASSMDGTSGPLLRNEQFF.

The chain couples TRBV2 to TRBJ2-6, with D possibly matching TRBD1 (6 bases). The CDR3 consists of 14 residues. CDR1 is SNHLY, CDR2 FYNNEI, per germline. The V end lost 8 bases, the J end lost 9 bases, and 17 bases lay between the germline ends. The CDR3 DNA reads TGTGCCAGCCACTTCGGACAGCAGCACAACGTCCTGACTTTC. Translation gives CASHFGQQHNVLTF. Full variable domain (outside the CDR3, taken from reference TRBV2 and TRBJ2-6): EPEVTQTPSHQVTQMGQEVILRCVPISNHLYFYWYRQILGQKVEFLVSFYNNEISEKSEIFDDQFSVERPDGSNFTLKIRSTKLEDSAMYFCASHFGQQHNVLTFGAGSRLTVL.

V gene TRBV29-1 combines with J gene TRBJ2-4; D is possibly TRBD2 (5 bases). CDR1 is SQVTM, CDR2 ANQGSEA, per germline. Trimming stripped 2 bases from V and 7 bases from J, with 6 bases between. The CDR3 is 11 residues long. This CDR3 reads CSVETGNIQYF. Here the CDR3 DNA reads TGCAGCGTTGAAACGGGGAACATTCAGTACTTC.

The chain combines TRBV3-1 (or the pseudogene TRBV3-2) with TRBJ1-1, with D perhaps TRBD1 (5 bases). The V and J ends lost 1 base and 1 base respectively, with 16 bases between them. The CDR3 is made up of 17 amino acids. Germline V CDR1 and CDR2: LGHDT, YNNKEL (reference sequence). As DNA, the CDR3 is TGTGCCAGCAGCCAAGTTTTTATAGGGGCGGCGAACACTGAAGCTTTCTTT. Its translation is CASSQVFIGAANTEAFF.

The rearrangement uses TRBV5-1 and TRBJ2-7, with D possibly being TRBD2 (6 bases). V was clipped by 3 bases and J by 6 bases, with 19 bases between them. The CDR3 covers 15 residues. Germline loops: CDR1 SGHRS, CDR2 YFSETQ. The CDR3 spells CASSSTASVWGEQYF. The CDR3 DNA reads TGCGCCAGCAGCTCGACTGCTAGCGTCTGGGGCGAGCAGTACTTC. The full variable domain, completed using reference TRBV5-1 and TRBJ2-7, is KAGVTQTPRYLIKTRGQQVTLSCSPISGHRSVSWYQQTPGQGLQFLFEYFSETQRNKGNFPGRFSGRQFSNSRSEMNVSTLELGDSALYLCASSSTASVWGEQYFGPGTRLTVT.

The chain couples TRBV5-1 to TRBJ1-4, with 8 bases that match TRBD1. The germline V gene has CDR1 SGHRS and CDR2 YFSETQ. CDR3 length equals 14 residues. The ends lost 0 bases at V and 7 bases at J; junction bases unmatched: 2. The CDR3 DNA reads as TGCGCCAGCAGCTTGGGGACAGGGAGTGAAAAACTGTTTTTT. As protein: CASSLGTGSEKLFF. The full variable domain, completed using reference TRBV5-1 and TRBJ1-4, is KAGVTQTPRYLIKTRGQQVTLSCSPISGHRSVSWYQQTPGQGLQFLFEYFSETQRNKGNFPGRFSGRQFSNSRSEMNVSTLELGDSALYLCASSLGTGSEKLFFGSGTQLSVL.

As for this clone: One end of the junction varies from germline; a read error may be responsible. The chain couples TRBV19 to TRBJ1-4, with 7 nucleotides matching TRBD1. The germline CDR1 and CDR2 sequences are LNHDA and SQIVND (reference sequence). The CDR3 runs 13 residues. CDR3 coding DNA: TGTGCCAGTAGTATCTCTCGGTCGACAGGGACTACTTGG. Protein: CASSISRSTGTTW. The complete variable domain, with remaining parts taken from reference TRBV19 and TRBJ1-4, reads DGGITQSPKYLFRKEGQNVTLSCEQNLNHDAMYWYRQDPGQGLRLIYYSQIVNDFQKGDIAEGYSVSREKKESFPLTVTSAQKNPTAFYLCASSISRSTGTTWGSGTQLSVL.

The CDR3 sequence: CASKRGDNQPQHF. CDR3 nucleotide sequence: TGCGCCAGCAAGAGGGGAGACAATCAGCCCCAGCATTTT. V is TRBV5-1 and J is TRBJ1-5; a possible D gene is TRBD1 (5 bases). Trimming stripped 6 bases from V and 3 bases from J, with 10 bases between. CDR1 SGHRS and CDR2 YFSETQ come from the germline V gene. This CDR3 is 13 amino acids long.

This chain connects TRBV19 to TRBJ1-5; D unclear. CDR1 is LNHDA, CDR2 SQIVND, per germline (reference sequence). The CDR3 extends over 14 amino acids. Trimming cost V 3 bases and J 3 bases, with 9 bases left between them. CDR3 nucleotides: TGTGCCAGTAGTATGGGTCAGTTCAATCAGCCCCAGCATTTT. Residues: CASSMGQFNQPQHF.

The chain uses TRBV5-1 and TRBJ1-1; D call uncertain. Between the trimmed V and J ends, which lost 0 bases and 8 bases, there was a span of 11 bases. There are 13 residues in the CDR3. Germline V gene data show CDR1 as SGHRS and CDR2 as YFSETQ. CDR3 loop: CASSLAIGVEAFF. CDR3 nucleotide sequence: TGCGCCAGCAGCTTGGCCATTGGGGTAGAAGCTTTCTTT.

The genes are TRBV27 and TRBJ1-1; D unresolved. Germline V gene lookup returns CDR1 MNHEY and CDR2 SMNVEV (reference sequence). Trimming removed 6 bases at V and 1 base at J, with 15 bases between. CDR3 size: 15 residues. The CDR3 loop is CASSRVFYSNTEAFF. The CDR3 coding sequence is TGTGCCAGCAGCCGGGTCTTTTATTCGAACACTGAAGCTTTCTTT.

The chain joins TRBV5-1 to TRBJ1-2; tentatively, D is TRBD1 (5 bases). This CDR3 contains 15 residues. Trimming removed 4 bases from V and 8 bases from J, with 21 bases in between. CDR1 is SGHRS and CDR2 is YFSETQ in the germline V gene. The CDR3 loop is CASSEGSVGVSGYTF. The CDR3 DNA reads TGCGCCAGCAGCGAGGGCTCTGTGGGGGTAAGCGGCTACACCTTC.

This chain connects TRBV3-1 (or the pseudogene TRBV3-2) to TRBJ1-5; no reliable D call. Germline-derived CDR1 and CDR2 are LGHDT and YNNKEL (reference sequence). This CDR3 has 14 amino acids. The V and J ends lost 1 base and 4 bases respectively, with 8 bases between them. The CDR3 loop is CASSQAVLNQPQHF. The DNA of the CDR3 is TGTGCCAGCAGCCAAGCGGTATTAAATCAGCCCCAGCATTTT.